This TCR beta chain was sequenced for a study of regulatory T cells in long-lasting Graves disease. Combining iRepertoire HTBI primers with Arm-PCR of CDR3 regions, the authors built TCR beta libraries. TCRdb called the multiplex PCR reads again in MiXCR, with one record for every CDR3 protein. The sample gives under 500,000 distinct CDR3 sequences, approximately 16% of which show up once; about 10% is in the top ten. This clonotype was recorded many times. CDR1 is LGHDT and CDR2 is YNNKEL in the germline V gene (reference sequence). Losses at the gene ends were 3 bases for V and 7 bases for J; bases not matched to a gene: 5. There are 14 residues in the CDR3. Time point noted: newly diagnosed GD, antithyroid drugs for less than 3 months. The TCR library was made from RNA extracted from PBMCs. Graves' disease diagnosis was established per American Thyroid Association guidelines. The same data also went into a second study, on T cells in Graves' hyperthyroidism and ophthalmopathy. That work adds: The TCR CDR3 first-round RT-PCR relied on the HTBI primer set.

The sample was peripheral blood mononuclear cells (PBMCs), taken at new diagnosis, from a patient treated with antithyroid drugs. This rearrangement joins TRBV3-1 to TRBJ2-1; 8 nucleotides align to TRBD2. The source of this sequence is a woman aged 25 to 39 with Graves disease. CDR3 amino acids: CASSQSGSGNEQFF. Here the CDR3 DNA reads TGTGCCAGCAGCCAGAGCGGGAGTGGAAATGAGCAGTTCTTC.